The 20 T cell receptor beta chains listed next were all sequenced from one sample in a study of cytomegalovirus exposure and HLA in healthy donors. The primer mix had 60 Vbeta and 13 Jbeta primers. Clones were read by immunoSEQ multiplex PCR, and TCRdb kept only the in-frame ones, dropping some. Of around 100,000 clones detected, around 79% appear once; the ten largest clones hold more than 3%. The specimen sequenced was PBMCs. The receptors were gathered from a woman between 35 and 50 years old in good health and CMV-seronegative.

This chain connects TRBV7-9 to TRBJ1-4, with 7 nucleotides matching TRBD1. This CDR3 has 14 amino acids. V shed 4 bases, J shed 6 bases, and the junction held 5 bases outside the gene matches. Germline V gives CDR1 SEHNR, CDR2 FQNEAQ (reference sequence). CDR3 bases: TGTGCCAGCAGCTACTTTGGACAGGATGAAAAACTGTTTTTT. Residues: CASSYFGQDEKLFF.

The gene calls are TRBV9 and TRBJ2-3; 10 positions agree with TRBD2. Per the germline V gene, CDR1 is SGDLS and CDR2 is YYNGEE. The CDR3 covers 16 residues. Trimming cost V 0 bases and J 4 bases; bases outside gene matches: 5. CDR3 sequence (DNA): TGTGCCAGCAGCGTAGGGGGTAGCGGGAGGTCAGATACGCAGTATTTT. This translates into CASSVGGSGRSDTQYF.

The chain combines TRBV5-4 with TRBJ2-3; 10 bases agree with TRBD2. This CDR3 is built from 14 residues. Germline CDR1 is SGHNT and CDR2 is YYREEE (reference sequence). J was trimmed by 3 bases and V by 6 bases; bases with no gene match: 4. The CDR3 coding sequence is TGTGCCAGCAAAGCGGGGGGGCCAACAGATACGCAGTATTTT. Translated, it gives CASKAGGPTDTQYF.

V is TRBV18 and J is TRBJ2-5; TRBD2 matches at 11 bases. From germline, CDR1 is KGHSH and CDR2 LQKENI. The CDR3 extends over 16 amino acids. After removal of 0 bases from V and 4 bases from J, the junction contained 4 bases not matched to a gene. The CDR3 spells CASSPPLAGELETQYF. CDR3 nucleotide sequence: TGTGCCAGCTCACCACCACTAGCGGGAGAGCTAGAGACCCAGTACTTC.

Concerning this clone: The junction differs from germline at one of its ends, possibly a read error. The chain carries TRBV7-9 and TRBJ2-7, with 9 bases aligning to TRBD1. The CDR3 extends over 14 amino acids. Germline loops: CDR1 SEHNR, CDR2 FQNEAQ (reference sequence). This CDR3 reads CASSPPGTGPIRSF. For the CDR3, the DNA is TGTGCCAGCAGCCCCCCTGGGACAGGGCCCATCCGGAGCTTC.

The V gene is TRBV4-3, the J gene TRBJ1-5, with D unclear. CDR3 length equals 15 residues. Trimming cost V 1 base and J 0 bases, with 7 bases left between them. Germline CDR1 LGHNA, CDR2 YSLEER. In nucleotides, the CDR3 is TGCGCCAGCAGCCAAGGGGCGTATAGCAATCAGCCCCAGCATTTT. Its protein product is CASSQGAYSNQPQHF.

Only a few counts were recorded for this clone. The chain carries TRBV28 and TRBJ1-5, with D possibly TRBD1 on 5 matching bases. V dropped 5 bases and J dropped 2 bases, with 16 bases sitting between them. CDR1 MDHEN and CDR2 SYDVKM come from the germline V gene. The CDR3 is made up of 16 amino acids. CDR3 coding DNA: TGTGCCAGCAGTCCCACTCTGGGGGGAGGCAATCAGCCCCAGCATTTT. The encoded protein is CASSPTLGGGNQPQHF.

The CDR3 DNA reads TGTGCCAGCAGTCCCCCAGGGGGCAGCGGCAATCAGCCCCAGCATTTT. This sequence encodes CASSPPGGSGNQPQHF. The V call is TRBV2, the J call TRBJ1-5; 8 bases are shared with TRBD1. The ends lost 5 bases at V and 2 bases at J; junction bases unmatched: 8. Germline V CDR1 and CDR2: SNHLY, FYNNEI. This CDR3 has 16 amino acids.

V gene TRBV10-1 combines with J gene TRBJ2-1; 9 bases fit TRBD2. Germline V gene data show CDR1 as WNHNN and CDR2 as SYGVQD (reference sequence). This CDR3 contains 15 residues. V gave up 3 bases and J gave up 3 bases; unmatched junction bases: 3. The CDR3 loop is CASSDAGGNYNEQFF. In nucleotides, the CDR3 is TGCGCCAGCAGTGATGCGGGAGGGAACTACAATGAGCAGTTCTTC.

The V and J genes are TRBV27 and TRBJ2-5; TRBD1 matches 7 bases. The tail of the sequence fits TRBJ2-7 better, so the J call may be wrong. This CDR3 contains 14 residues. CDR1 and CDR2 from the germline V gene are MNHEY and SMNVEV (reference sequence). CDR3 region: CASSSTGVGYEQYF. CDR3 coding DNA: TGTGCCAGCAGTTCTACAGGGGTGGGCTACGAGCAGTACTTC.

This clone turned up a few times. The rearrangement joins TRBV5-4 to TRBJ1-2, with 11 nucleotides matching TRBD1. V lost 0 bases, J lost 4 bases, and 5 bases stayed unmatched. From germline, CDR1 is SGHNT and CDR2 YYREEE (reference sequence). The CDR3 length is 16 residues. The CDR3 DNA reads TGTGCCAGCAGCTTGGGGACAGGGGGCCTTGGCTATGGCTACACCTTC. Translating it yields CASSLGTGGLGYGYTF.

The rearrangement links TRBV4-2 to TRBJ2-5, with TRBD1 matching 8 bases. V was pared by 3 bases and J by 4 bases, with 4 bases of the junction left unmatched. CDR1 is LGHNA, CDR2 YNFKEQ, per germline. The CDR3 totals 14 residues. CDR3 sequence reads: CASSHVDRGETQYF. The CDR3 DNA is TGTGCCAGCAGCCATGTAGACAGGGGAGAGACCCAGTACTTC.

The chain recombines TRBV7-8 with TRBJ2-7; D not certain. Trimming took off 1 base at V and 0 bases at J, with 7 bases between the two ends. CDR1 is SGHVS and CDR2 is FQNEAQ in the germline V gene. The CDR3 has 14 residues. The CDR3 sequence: CASSLGPGSYEQYF. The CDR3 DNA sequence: TGTGCCAGCAGCTTAGGCCCAGGCTCCTACGAGCAGTACTTC. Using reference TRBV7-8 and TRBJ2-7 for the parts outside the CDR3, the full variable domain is GAGVSQSPRYKVAKRGQDVALRCDPISGHVSLFWYQQALGQGPEFLTYFQNEAQLDKSGLPSDRFFAERPEGSVSTLKIQRTQQEDSAVYLCASSLGPGSYEQYFGPGTRLTVT.

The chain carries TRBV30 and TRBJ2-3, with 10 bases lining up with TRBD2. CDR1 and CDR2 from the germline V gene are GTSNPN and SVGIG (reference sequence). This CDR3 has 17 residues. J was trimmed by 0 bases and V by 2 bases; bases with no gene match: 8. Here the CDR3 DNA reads TGTGCCTGGAGTACAATTCGGACTAGCGGAAGCACAGATACGCAGTATTTT. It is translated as CAWSTIRTSGSTDTQYF.

DNA for the CDR3: TGTGCCAGCAGCCCCGCGGGGCTTTACCCCTCCTACAATGAGCAGTTCTTC. Protein: CASSPAGLYPSYNEQFF. The chain combines TRBV14 with TRBJ2-1, with a possible D match to TRBD2 (6 bases). CDR1 is SGHDN and CDR2 is FVKESK in the germline V gene. CDR3 length: 17 residues. The germline V and J ends were trimmed by 4 bases and 0 bases, with 16 bases remaining between them.

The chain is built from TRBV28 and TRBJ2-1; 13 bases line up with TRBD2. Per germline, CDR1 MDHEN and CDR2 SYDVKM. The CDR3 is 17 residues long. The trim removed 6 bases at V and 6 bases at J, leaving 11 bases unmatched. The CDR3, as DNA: TGTGCCAGCAGGGGGACTAGCGGGAAGGTTCCGAGCAATGAGCAGTTCTTC. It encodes CASRGTSGKVPSNEQFF.

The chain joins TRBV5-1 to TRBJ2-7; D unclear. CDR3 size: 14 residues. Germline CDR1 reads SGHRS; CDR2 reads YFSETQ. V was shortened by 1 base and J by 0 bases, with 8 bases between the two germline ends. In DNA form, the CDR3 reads TGCGCCAGCAGCTTGAGTTCGAGCTCCTACGAGCAGTACTTC. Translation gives CASSLSSSSYEQYF.

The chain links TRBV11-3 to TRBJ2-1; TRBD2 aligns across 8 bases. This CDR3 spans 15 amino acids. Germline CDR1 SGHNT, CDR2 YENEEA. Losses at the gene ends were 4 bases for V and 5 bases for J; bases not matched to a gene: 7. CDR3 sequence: CASSSGGGPHNEQFF. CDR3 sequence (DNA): TGTGCCAGCAGCTCAGGCGGGGGGCCCCACAATGAGCAGTTCTTC.

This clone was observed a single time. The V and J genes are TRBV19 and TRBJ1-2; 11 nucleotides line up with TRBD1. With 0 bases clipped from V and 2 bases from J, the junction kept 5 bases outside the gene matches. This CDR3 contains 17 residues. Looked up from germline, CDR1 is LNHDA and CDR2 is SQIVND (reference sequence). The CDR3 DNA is TGTGCCAGTAGTATAGAACCCGGACAGGGGGCGAACTATGGCTACACCTTC. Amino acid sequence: CASSIEPGQGANYGYTF. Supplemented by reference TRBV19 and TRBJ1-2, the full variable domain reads DGGITQSPKYLFRKEGQNVTLSCEQNLNHDAMYWYRQDPGQGLRLIYYSQIVNDFQKGDIAEGYSVSREKKESFPLTVTSAQKNPTAFYLCASSIEPGQGANYGYTFGSGTRLTVV.

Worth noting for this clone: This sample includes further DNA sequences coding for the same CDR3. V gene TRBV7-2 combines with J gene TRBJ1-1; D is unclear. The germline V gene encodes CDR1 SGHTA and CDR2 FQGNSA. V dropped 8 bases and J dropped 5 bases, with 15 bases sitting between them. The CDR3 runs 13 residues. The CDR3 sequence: CASRPFTGTEAFF. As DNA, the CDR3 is TGTGCCAGCCGACCCTTTACGGGAACTGAAGCTTTCTTT.